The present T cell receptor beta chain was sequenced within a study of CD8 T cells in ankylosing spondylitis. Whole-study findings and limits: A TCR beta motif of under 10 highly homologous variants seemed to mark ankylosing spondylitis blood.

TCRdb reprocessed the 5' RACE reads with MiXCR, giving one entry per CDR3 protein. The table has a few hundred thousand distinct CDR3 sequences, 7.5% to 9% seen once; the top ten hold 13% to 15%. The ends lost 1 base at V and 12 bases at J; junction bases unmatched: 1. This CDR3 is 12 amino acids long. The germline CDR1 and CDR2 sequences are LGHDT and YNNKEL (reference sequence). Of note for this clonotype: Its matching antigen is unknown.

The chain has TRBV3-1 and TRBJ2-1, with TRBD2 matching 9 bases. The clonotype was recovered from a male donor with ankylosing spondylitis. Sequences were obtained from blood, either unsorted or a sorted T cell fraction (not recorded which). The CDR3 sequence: CASSQVLAGQFF. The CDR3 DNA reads TGTGCCAGCAGCCAAGTACTAGCGGGGCAGTTCTTC.